The 32 T cell receptor beta chains presented below share a single source sample, sequenced in a study of breast tumors, draining lymph nodes, adjacent tissues. Via MiXCR, TCRdb re-called the multiplex PCR reads, giving one row per CDR3 protein. The profile covers about 230,000 distinct CDR3 sequences, with about 30% appearing a single time and roughly 1.3% taken by the ten largest. Breast cancer patients provided tissue from their axillary draining lymph nodes. The sequencing sample was made of axillary lymph node tissue. Receptor source: a female donor with breast cancer. Some clones in this sample may be carry-over from other donors' samples.

This clonotype was counted at least ten times. This chain uses TRBV30 with TRBJ1-6, with D unclear. The CDR3 length is 14 residues. Trimming shortened V by 2 bases and J by 4 bases, and 9 bases separated the two germline ends. Germline V gives CDR1 GTSNPN, CDR2 SVGIG (reference sequence). Written as DNA, the CDR3 is TGTGCCTGGAGTTACAGAGAATATAATTCACCCCTCCACTTT. Its protein is CAWSYREYNSPLHF. Full variable domain (remainder filled in from reference TRBV30 and TRBJ1-6): SQTIHQWPATLVQPVGSPLSLECTVEGTSNPNLYWYRQAAGRGLQLLFYSVGIGQISSEVPQNLSASRPQDRQFILSSKKLLLSDSGFYLCAWSYREYNSPLHFGNGTRLTVT.

V and J are TRBV5-5 and TRBJ1-2, with D uncertain. CDR3 size: 12 residues. Germline values: CDR1 SGHKS, CDR2 YYEKEE (reference sequence). V lost 1 base and J 5 bases, leaving 6 bases between the germline ends. CDR3 residues: CASSLTTYGYTF. The CDR3 bases are TGTGCCAGCAGCTTGACCACTTATGGCTACACCTTC. The full variable domain, rest sourced from reference TRBV5-5 and TRBJ1-2, is DAGVTQSPTHLIKTRGQQVTLRCSPISGHKSVSWYQQVLGQGPQFIFQYYEKEERGRGNFPDRFSARQFPNYSSELNVNALLLGDSALYLCASSLTTYGYTFGSGTRLTVV.

A note on this clonotype: A much larger clonotype is one base distant, so this may be a read error. This chain links TRBV6-5 with TRBJ2-1, with 12 bases matching TRBD2. Germline V gene data show CDR1 as MNHEY and CDR2 as SVGAGI. The CDR3 loop spans 17 amino acids. DNA for the CDR3: TGTGCCAGCAGATACTCACCTAGCGGGGGGGCCTACAATGAGCAGTTCTTC. Its translation: CASRYSPSGGAYNEQFF.

This clonotype was seen ten or more times. The chain recombines TRBV20-1 with TRBJ1-1, with TRBD1 matching over 8 bases. This CDR3 contains 16 residues. CDR1 is DFQATT, CDR2 SNEGSKA, per germline (reference sequence). V lost 3 bases to trimming and J lost 3 bases; unmatched junction nucleotides: 12. CDR3 sequence (DNA): TGCAGTGCTAGCCCGCCGACAGGGGAAGGGGACACTGAAGCTTTCTTT. This codes for CSASPPTGEGDTEAFF.

In this sample, this clonotype turned up once. At one end, the junction sequence differs from germline, possibly due to a read error. The rearrangement links TRBV7-6 to TRBJ2-2; 12 bases agree with TRBD2. The germline V gene has CDR1 SGHVS and CDR2 FNYEAQ. The CDR3 totals 19 residues. The DNA for the CDR3 is TGTGCCAACAGCTCAGGACTAGCGGGAAGGGCGCGGAACCCCGGGGAGCTGTTTTTT. This sequence encodes CANSSGLAGRARNPGELFF.

The chain has TRBV2 and TRBJ2-7; 8 bases agree with TRBD1. V was pared by 7 bases and J by 2 bases, with 10 bases of the junction left unmatched. CDR1 SNHLY and CDR2 FYNNEI come from the germline V gene. CDR3 length equals 15 residues. DNA of the CDR3: TGTGCCAGCAAACCGGACAGGGTGGAGACCTACGAGCAGTACTTC. This translates into CASKPDRVETYEQYF.

In its sample, this clonotype was seen many times. The V and J genes are TRBV4-3 and TRBJ2-2; 10 bases map to TRBD1. The CDR3 spans 14 residues. CDR1 is LGHNA and CDR2 is YSLEER in the germline V gene. V shed 4 bases and J 7 bases; nucleotides not matched to a gene: 3. CDR3 DNA sequence: TGCGCCAGCAGCCCGGACAGGGGGATCGGGGAGCTGTTTTTT. Its protein is CASSPDRGIGELFF.

In this sample, this clonotype turned up many times. A read error may explain this, as a much larger clone is one base away. V and J are TRBV11-3 and TRBJ2-5, with D possibly being TRBD1 or TRBD2 (5 bases each). Germline assignment: CDR1 SGHNT and CDR2 YENEEA. The ends were cut back, 2 bases at V and 7 bases at J, with 11 bases in the middle. The CDR3 length is 13 residues. CDR3 amino acids: CASSLTGPATQYF. The CDR3 nucleotides read TGTGCCAGCAGCTTAACGGGGCCAGCGACCCAGTACTTC.

Many counts were recorded for this clonotype. The rearrangement uses TRBV9 and TRBJ2-2, with TRBD2 matching 7 bases. Losses at the gene ends were 1 base for V and 1 base for J; bases not matched to a gene: 7. The CDR3 is 17 residues long. The germline V gene has CDR1 SGDLS and CDR2 YYNGEE. The chain's CDR3 is CASSVSTSSLNTGELFF. CDR3 DNA sequence: TGTGCCAGCAGCGTATCGACTAGCAGCCTGAACACCGGGGAGCTGTTTTTT. Combining the CDR3 with reference TRBV9 and TRBJ2-2 gives the whole variable domain DSGVTQTPKHLITATGQRVTLRCSPRSGDLSVYWYQQSLDQGLQFLIQYYNGEERAKGNILERFSAQQFPDLHSELNLSSLELGDSALYFCASSVSTSSLNTGELFFGEGSRLTVL.

This clonotype occurred once. The CDR3 sequence is CASSPGDSGIPYEQYF. CDR3 nucleotide sequence: TGTGCCAGCAGTCCCGGTGATAGCGGTATTCCCTACGAGCAGTACTTC. The V and J genes are TRBV12-3 or TRBV12-4 and TRBJ2-7; tentatively, D is TRBD2 (6 bases). The CDR3 contains 16 residues. The V gene lost 5 bases and the J gene lost 2 bases, with 19 bases spanning the gap.

This chain joins TRBV24-1 and TRBJ2-1; no clear D gene. In germline, CDR1 is KGHDR, CDR2 SFDVKD. Trimming cost V 6 bases and J 0 bases, with 2 bases left between them. The CDR3 spans 12 residues. The CDR3 DNA is TGTGCCACCAGTAGCTCCTACAATGAGCAGTTCTTC. Protein: CATSSSYNEQFF.

This clonotype occurred many times. At one end the junction does not follow the germline gene, possibly because of a read error. The rearrangement joins TRBV6-6 to TRBJ2-3; TRBD2 matches 8 bases. This CDR3 comprises 16 residues. The germline gives CDR1 MNHNY, CDR2 SVGAGI (reference sequence). CDR3 DNA sequence: TGTGCCAGCAGTCACTCGACCGGGAGGGACACAGATACGCAGTATTTT. Translating it yields CASSHSTGRDTDTQYF.

This clonotype occurred many times. The rearrangement links TRBV19 to TRBJ2-5, with D perhaps assigned TRBD1 or TRBD2 (5 bases each). Germline CDR1 reads LNHDA; CDR2 reads SQIVND (reference sequence). With 5 bases removed from V and 1 base from J, the gap between germline ends came to 8 bases. The CDR3 contains 13 residues. In DNA, the CDR3 is TGTGCCAGTAGTTCCGGGGCCCAAGAGACCCAGTACTTC. Translating gives CASSSGAQETQYF.

The chain combines TRBV28 with TRBJ2-3, with unresolved D. The CDR3 has 14 residues. Germline-derived CDR1 and CDR2 are MDHEN and SYDVKM. Trimming cost V 3 bases and J 6 bases, with 13 bases left between them. This chain's CDR3 is CASSLGGAPDTQYF. Written as DNA, the CDR3 is TGTGCCAGCAGTTTGGGTGGAGCCCCCGATACGCAGTATTTT.

Points on this clonotype: One base away lies a much larger clone, so this may be a sequencing read error. The chain links TRBV2 to TRBJ1-5; D remains unclear. CDR1 is SNHLY and CDR2 is FYNNEI in the germline V gene. The CDR3 runs to 16 residues. CDR3 region: CASSQEYGISNPPQHF. The CDR3 DNA is TGTGCCAGCAGCCAAGAGTACGGTATTAGCAATCCGCCCCAGCATTTT.

This rearrangement joins TRBV4-3 to TRBJ1-2; TRBD1 aligns across 7 bases. Germline values: CDR1 LGHNA, CDR2 YSLEER. The CDR3 extends over 15 amino acids. V dropped 4 bases and J dropped 13; count of bases not matched to a gene: 18. CDR3: CASSRGIDREYDCTF. DNA for the CDR3: TGCGCCAGCAGCCGAGGAATCGACAGGGAGTATGACTGCACCTTC.

In its sample, this clonotype was seen many times. This rearrangement joins TRBV19 to TRBJ2-2; D may be TRBD2 (6 bases). Per germline, CDR1 LNHDA and CDR2 SQIVND (reference sequence). Between the trimmed V and J ends, which lost 6 bases and 3 bases, there was a span of 11 bases. The CDR3 sequence is 14 residues long. DNA for the CDR3: TGTGCCAGTAGAACCGGGACTTACACCGGGGAGCTGTTTTTT. It encodes CASRTGTYTGELFF.

This clonotype was counted between two and nine times. Just one base apart from a much larger clone, this may be a read error. V gene TRBV5-1 combines with J gene TRBJ2-7, with D uncertain. Germline loops: CDR1 SGHRS, CDR2 YFSETQ. Trimming stripped 0 bases from V and 12 bases from J, with 10 bases between. This CDR3 region has 11 residues. The CDR3 spells CASSLGGRGYF. DNA for the CDR3: TGCGCCAGCAGCTTGGGGGGAAGAGGGTACTTC.

The chain recombines TRBV29-1 with TRBJ2-7; TRBD2 matches 8 bases. From germline, CDR1 is SQVTM and CDR2 ANQGSEA. V lost 8 bases to trimming and J lost 4 bases; unmatched junction nucleotides: 16. This CDR3 spans 15 amino acids. The CDR3 spells CSLNGRDPLNYEQYF. For the CDR3, the DNA is TGCAGCTTGAACGGGAGGGACCCTCTAAATTACGAGCAGTACTTC.

The chain recombines TRBV2 with TRBJ1-2; tentative D call: TRBD1 (5 bases). This CDR3 has 13 amino acids. Germline V gene lookup returns CDR1 SNHLY and CDR2 FYNNEI. With 8 bases removed from V and 6 bases from J, the gap between germline ends came to 16 bases. This CDR3 reads CASFEGERHGYTF. The CDR3 region has the DNA TGTGCCAGCTTCGAAGGGGAGCGGCATGGCTACACCTTC.

This clonotype occurred many times. The J gene is TRBJ1-3, the V gene TRBV7-9; D call uncertain. Looked up from germline, CDR1 is SEHNR and CDR2 is FQNEAQ (reference sequence). V was clipped by 3 bases and J by 4 bases, with 13 bases between them. The CDR3 totals 15 residues. The CDR3 DNA is TGTGCCAGCAGCTTTGCCGTTCGGCAGGGAAACACCATATATTTT. Translation gives CASSFAVRQGNTIYF.

Ten or more counts support this clonotype. The V and J genes are TRBV20-1 and TRBJ2-7; D ambiguous. Germline CDR1 is DFQATT and CDR2 is SNEGSKA (reference sequence). V shed 7 bases and J shed 3 bases, with 10 bases lying between them. The CDR3 has 11 residues. For the CDR3, the DNA is TGCAGTGTTGCTTCGGGCTACGAGCAGTACTTC. Translated, it gives CSVASGYEQYF.

This clonotype has ten or more counts. The CDR3 loop is CASSFSPHEQYF. The CDR3 DNA reads as TGTGCCAGCAGCTTTAGTCCCCACGAGCAGTACTTC. The genes are TRBV7-8 and TRBJ2-7; D ambiguous. This CDR3 region has 12 residues. The germline CDR1 and CDR2 sequences are SGHVS and FQNEAQ. V lost 3 bases, J lost 5 bases, and 8 bases lay in between.

The sample holds many counts of this clonotype. The chain carries TRBV30 and TRBJ2-1, with TRBD2 matching 10 bases. The CDR3 runs 14 residues. V was pared by 5 bases and J by 2 bases, with 3 bases of the junction left unmatched. In germline, CDR1 is GTSNPN, CDR2 SVGIG (reference sequence). This CDR3 is CAWGGTSAYNEQFF. CDR3 DNA sequence: TGTGCCTGGGGGGGGACTAGCGCCTACAATGAGCAGTTCTTC.

This clonotype occurred many times. This CDR3 is CASVDSGVSRGYEQYF. CDR3 coding DNA: TGTGCCAGCGTAGATTCCGGTGTGAGCCGGGGTTACGAGCAGTACTTC. The chain uses TRBV12-3 or TRBV12-4 and TRBJ2-7, with D possibly being TRBD2 (5 bases). Trimming took off 8 bases at V and 4 bases at J, with 24 bases between the two ends. The CDR3 consists of 16 residues.

Ten or more counts support this clonotype. The chain links TRBV30 to TRBJ1-2; a possible D gene is TRBD1 (5 bases). V lost 2 bases and J lost 4, with 17 bases in between. The CDR3 consists of 15 residues. Germline V gene sequence: CDR1 GTSNPN, CDR2 SVGIG (reference sequence). DNA for the CDR3: TGTGCCTGGAGTATCAAGGGGATAAAGGGCTATGGCTACACCTTC. It is translated as CAWSIKGIKGYGYTF.

The table lists this clonotype with many counts. V and J are TRBV20-1 and TRBJ1-2, with D perhaps TRBD1 (5 bases). The CDR3 has 13 residues. Germline V gene data show CDR1 as DFQATT and CDR2 as SNEGSKA (reference sequence). V lost 3 bases, J lost 4 bases, and 12 bases lay in between. CDR3 sequence: CSARTQDIYGYTF. The CDR3 region has the DNA TGCAGTGCTAGGACACAGGACATCTATGGCTACACCTTC.

This clonotype was seen only once. The rearrangement links TRBV5-1 to TRBJ1-3, with D maybe TRBD1 (6 bases). The CDR3 has 15 residues. The V and J ends lost 0 bases and 7 bases respectively, with 14 bases between them. Germline V gene sequence: CDR1 SGHRS, CDR2 YFSETQ. The CDR3 is CASSLEMRQANTIYF. CDR3 nucleotide sequence: TGCGCCAGCAGCTTGGAGATGCGACAGGCGAACACCATATATTTT.

This clonotype was seen ten or more times. The chain uses TRBV6-5 and TRBJ2-7; perhaps TRBD2 as D (6 bases). Trimming cost V 2 bases and J 2 bases, with 7 bases left between them. From germline, CDR1 is MNHEY and CDR2 SVGAGI. This CDR3 comprises 13 residues. CDR3 loop: CASSYRGTYEQYF. The DNA for the CDR3 is TGTGCCAGCAGTTACCGCGGGACCTACGAGCAGTACTTC.

This clonotype appeared many times. This chain links TRBV19 with TRBJ2-1; the D is unclear. The CDR3 covers 11 residues. V lost 4 bases, J lost 8 bases, and 6 bases lay in between. Per the germline V gene, CDR1 is LNHDA and CDR2 is SQIVND (reference sequence). CDR3 amino acids: CASSNRYEQFF. The CDR3, as DNA: TGTGCCAGTAGTAATCGGTATGAGCAGTTCTTC.

This clonotype was seen at least ten times. This sequence joins TRBV19 and TRBJ2-3; TRBD2 matches 11 bases. CDR3 length: 16 residues. The trim removed 5 bases at V and 4 bases at J, leaving 8 bases unmatched. CDR1 LNHDA and CDR2 SQIVND come from the germline V gene (reference sequence). The CDR3 sequence: CASSPGTSGWADTQYF. The CDR3 DNA sequence: TGTGCCAGTAGTCCGGGGACTAGCGGATGGGCAGATACGCAGTATTTT.

The V call is TRBV20-1, the J call TRBJ2-2, with 9 bases lining up with TRBD2. This CDR3 region has 14 residues. V shed 4 bases, J shed 6 bases, and the junction held 6 bases outside the gene matches. Germline loops: CDR1 DFQATT, CDR2 SNEGSKA (reference sequence). The CDR3 region has the DNA TGCAGTGCTACAAGCGGGAGGAAGGCCGGGGAGCTGTTTTTT. As protein: CSATSGRKAGELFF.